A selection of T cell receptor beta chains follows, all from one sample in a study of cytomegalovirus exposure and HLA in healthy donors. Using immunoSEQ multiplex PCR, the repertoire was profiled, and TCRdb retains in-frame clones only, with some absent. Of around 100,000 clones in the sample, roughly 78% are singletons; the top ten hold around 3%. The sequencing sample was made of PBMCs. The receptor set was obtained from a woman in her thirties or forties in good health and CMV-seronegative. Both conserved end residues are part of each CDR3. The D gene is left open where the match is weak. Not every row has a clone size; where given, it reads once, few, many or a size class.

TRBD2	.	TRBJ2-3	TRBV19	CASSIFSGRAQDTQYF	TGTGCCAGTAGTATCTTTAGCGGGAGGGCCCAAGATACGCAGTATTTT
.	.	TRBJ2-1	TRBV30	CAWSAKSNEQFF	TGTGCCTGGAGTGCTAAATCCAATGAGCAGTTCTTC
.	.	TRBJ1-5	TRBV7-6	CASSLDPAGGGGQPQHF	TGTGCCAGCAGCTTAGACCCGGCTGGGGGCGGTGGTCAGCCCCAGCATTTT
TRBD1	.	TRBJ2-7	TRBV6-5	CASSYSGQGVPYEQYF	TGTGCCAGCAGTTACTCGGGACAGGGGGTCCCCTACGAGCAGTACTTC
.	.	TRBJ2-7	TRBV15	CATSVGRSRRSEQYF	TGTGCCACCAGTGTCGGTCGGTCGAGGCGCTCCGAGCAGTACTTC
.	.	TRBJ2-3	TRBV20-1	CSASGTDTQYF	TGCAGTGCTAGCGGCACAGATACGCAGTATTTT
TRBD2	.	TRBJ2-2	TRBV4-2	CASSQELAGGGTGELFF	TGTGCCAGCAGCCAAGAGTTGGCGGGAGGTGGCACCGGGGAGCTGTTTTTT
.	.	TRBJ1-4	TRBV15	CATSRGGDNEKLFF	TGTGCCACCAGCAGAGGGGGGGACAATGAAAAACTGTTTTTT
.	few	TRBJ1-6	TRBV19	CASSFRVQDNSPLHF	TGTGCCAGTAGCTTCAGGGTCCAGGATAATTCACCCCTCCACTTT
.	.	TRBJ2-2	TRBV9	CASSAHGSPAPGELFF	TGTGCCAGCAGCGCACACGGGTCCCCGGCCCCCGGGGAGCTGTTTTTT
TRBD2	.	TRBJ2-3	TRBV5-4	CASSSGLGSDFFSTDTQYF	TGTGCCAGCAGCTCGGGACTAGGGTCGGACTTTTTTAGCACAGATACGCAGTATTTT
.	.	TRBJ2-5	TRBV27	CASSSGSTEETQYF	TGTGCCAGCAGTTCGGGGTCGACGGAAGAGACCCAGTACTTC
.	.	TRBJ1-1	TRBV5-4	CASSQQGSEAFF	TGTGCCAGCAGCCAGCAGGGATCTGAAGCTTTCTTT
TRBD1	.	TRBJ1-1	TRBV2	CASRTGAYTEAFF	TGTGCCAGCCGGACAGGGGCCTACACTGAAGCTTTCTTT
.	.	TRBJ1-5	TRBV19	CASSMGGPQPQHF	TGTGCCAGTAGTATGGGTGGGCCTCAGCCCCAGCATTTT
TRBD2	.	TRBJ2-5	TRBV9	CASSFGLAQETQYF	TGTGCCAGCAGTTTCGGACTAGCCCAAGAGACCCAGTACTTC
.	.	TRBJ2-2	TRBV7-8	CASSLVMTTPNTGELFF	TGTGCCAGCAGCTTAGTCATGACAACTCCGAACACCGGGGAGCTGTTTTTT
.	.	TRBJ2-1	TRBV10-1	CASSSGSPNEQFF	TGCGCCAGCAGTTCGGGGAGTCCTAATGAGCAGTTCTTC
TRBD1	.	TRBJ1-5	TRBV30	CAWAGGADQPQHF	TGTGCCTGGGCAGGGGGCGCTGATCAGCCCCAGCATTTT
.	.	TRBJ1-5	TRBV2	CASSKLSNQPQHF	TGTGCCAGCAGTAAACTAAGCAATCAGCCCCAGCATTTT